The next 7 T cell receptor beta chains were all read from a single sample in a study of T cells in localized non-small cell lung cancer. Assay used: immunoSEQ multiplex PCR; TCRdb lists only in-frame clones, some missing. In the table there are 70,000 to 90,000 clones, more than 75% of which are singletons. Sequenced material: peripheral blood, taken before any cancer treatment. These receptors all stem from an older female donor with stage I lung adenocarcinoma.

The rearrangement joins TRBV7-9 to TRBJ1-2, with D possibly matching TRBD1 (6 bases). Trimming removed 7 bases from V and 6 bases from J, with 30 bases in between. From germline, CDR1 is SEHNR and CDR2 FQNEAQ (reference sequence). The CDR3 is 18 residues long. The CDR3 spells CASNTLSPLQGDPNGYTF. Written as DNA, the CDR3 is TGTGCCAGCAACACCCTAAGCCCCCTACAGGGAGACCCTAATGGCTACACCTTC.

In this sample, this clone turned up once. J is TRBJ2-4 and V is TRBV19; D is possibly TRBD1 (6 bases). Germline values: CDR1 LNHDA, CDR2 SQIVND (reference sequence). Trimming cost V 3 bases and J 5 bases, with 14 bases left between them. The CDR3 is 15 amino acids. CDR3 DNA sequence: TGTGCCAGTAGTATCGCACAGGGAAAGGAAAACATTCAGTACTTC. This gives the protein CASSIAQGKENIQYF.

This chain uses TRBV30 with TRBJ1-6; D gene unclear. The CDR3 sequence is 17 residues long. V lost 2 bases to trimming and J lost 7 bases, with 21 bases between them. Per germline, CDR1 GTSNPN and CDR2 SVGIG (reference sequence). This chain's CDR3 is CAWSPTRTARGNSPLHF. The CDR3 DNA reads TGTGCCTGGAGTCCGACTCGGACGGCGAGAGGGAATTCACCCCTCCACTTT.

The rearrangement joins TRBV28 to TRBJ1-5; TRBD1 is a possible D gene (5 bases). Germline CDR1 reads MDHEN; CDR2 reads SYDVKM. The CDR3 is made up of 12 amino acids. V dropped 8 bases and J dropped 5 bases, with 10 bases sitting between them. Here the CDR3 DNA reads TGTGCCAGCGGCGGGACCCATCAGCCCCAGCATTTT. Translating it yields CASGGTHQPQHF.

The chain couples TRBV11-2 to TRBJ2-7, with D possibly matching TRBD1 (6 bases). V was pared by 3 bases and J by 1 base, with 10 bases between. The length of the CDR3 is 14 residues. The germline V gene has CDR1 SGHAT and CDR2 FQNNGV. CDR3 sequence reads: CASSLFDRSYEQYF. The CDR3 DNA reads TGTGCCAGCAGCTTGTTTGACAGGTCCTACGAGCAGTACTTC.

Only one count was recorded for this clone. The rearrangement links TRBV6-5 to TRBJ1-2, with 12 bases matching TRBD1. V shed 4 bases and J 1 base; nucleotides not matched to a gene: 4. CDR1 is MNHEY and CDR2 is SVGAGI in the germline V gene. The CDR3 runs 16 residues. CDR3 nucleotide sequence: TGTGCCAGCAGTTCCGGGACAGGGGGCATTAACTATGGCTACACCTTC. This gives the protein CASSSGTGGINYGYTF.

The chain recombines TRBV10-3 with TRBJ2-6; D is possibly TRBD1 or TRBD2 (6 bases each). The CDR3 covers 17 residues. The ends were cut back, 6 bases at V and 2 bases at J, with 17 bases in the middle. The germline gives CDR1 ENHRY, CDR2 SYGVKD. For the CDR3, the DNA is TGTGCCATCAGGGAGGGACAACCGCGGACTGGGGCCAACGTCCTGACTTTC. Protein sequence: CAIREGQPRTGANVLTF.